These 26 T cell receptor beta chains came from one sample sequenced in a study of response to subunit inactivated influenza vaccine. Each CDR3 protein is one row after TCRdb ran MiXCR on the RT-PCR reads. The repertoire holds approximately 570,000 distinct CDR3 sequences, about 7.6% seen once, with under 15% in the top ten. The sample was PBMCs from blood, taken approximately 25 months after vaccination. Every receptor here comes from a man aged 45 to 75 who received an inactivated influenza vaccine.

This clonotype occurred a few times. The chain joins TRBV7-9 to TRBJ1-1, with TRBD1 matching over 8 bases. Germline V gene data show CDR1 as SEHNR and CDR2 as FQNEAQ (reference sequence). Germline trimming cut 5 bases from V and 6 bases from J; bases unmatched to any gene: 11. The CDR3 has 15 residues. CDR3 nucleotides: TGTGCCAGCAGCCGCGGACAGGGAAACTATGCTGAAGCTTTCTTT. Translation gives CASSRGQGNYAEAFF.

This clonotype was detected only a few times. This chain links TRBV19 with TRBJ1-3; TRBD1 aligns across 7 bases. Trimming took 8 bases from V and 4 from J; bases not matched to a gene: 8. The length of the CDR3 is 14 residues. Per the germline V gene, CDR1 is LNHDA and CDR2 is SQIVND (reference sequence). The CDR3 region is CASGTAFLGNTIYF. CDR3 bases: TGTGCCAGTGGGACAGCCTTCTTAGGAAACACCATATATTTT.

This clonotype was counted ten times or more. The chain is built from TRBV6-1 and TRBJ2-5, with 7 bases aligning to TRBD1. Trimming took 6 bases from V and 5 from J; bases not matched to a gene: 6. Germline V lookup: CDR1 MNHNS, CDR2 SASEGT. The CDR3 loop spans 13 amino acids. The CDR3 DNA reads as TGTGCCAGCAGGGCACAGGGGCGGGAGACCCAGTACTTC. It encodes CASRAQGRETQYF.

This clonotype occurred a few times. The chain joins TRBV7-6 to TRBJ2-7; D possibly corresponds to TRBD1 (5 bases). This CDR3 comprises 17 residues. Deletions cut 1 base from V and 3 bases from J, with 19 bases between. Germline CDR1 reads SGHVS; CDR2 reads FNYEAQ. The CDR3 bases are TGTGCCAGCAGCTTAGGGTTGGGCAGGGTGACGGGCTACGAGCAGTACTTC. The encoded protein is CASSLGLGRVTGYEQYF.

This clonotype was found many times. CDR3 amino acids: CASSQDRKTQYF. In DNA form, the CDR3 reads TGTGCCAGCAGCCAAGATAGGAAGACCCAGTACTTC. This chain connects TRBV3-1 to TRBJ2-5; D not resolved. CDR1 is LGHDT, CDR2 YNNKEL, per germline (reference sequence). The CDR3 is made up of 12 amino acids. With 0 bases removed from V and 6 bases from J, the gap between germline ends came to 5 bases.

This clonotype was recorded many times. V is TRBV20-1 and J is TRBJ1-1; D is ambiguous. This CDR3 region has 14 residues. CDR1 is DFQATT and CDR2 is SNEGSKA in the germline V gene (reference sequence). V was clipped by 2 bases and J by 4 bases, with 14 bases between them. CDR3 in DNA: TGCAGTGCTAGAATCGGATTTCGGGGCACTGAAGCTTTCTTT. Translated: CSARIGFRGTEAFF.

The V gene is TRBV7-2, the J gene TRBJ2-1; D is unresolved. V lost 1 base to trimming and J lost 4 bases, with 11 bases between them. CDR1 is SGHTA, CDR2 FQGNSA, per germline. This CDR3 comprises 15 residues. CDR3 nucleotide sequence: TGTGCCAGCAGCTTAGACTTCGTAGGATACAATGAGCAGTTCTTC. Its protein product is CASSLDFVGYNEQFF.

A few counts support this clonotype. The V call is TRBV5-6, the J call TRBJ2-1; D call uncertain. V dropped 1 base and J dropped 8 bases, with 16 bases sitting between them. Germline V gene sequence: CDR1 SGHDT, CDR2 YYEEEE. This CDR3 has 15 residues. The CDR3 DNA follows: TGTGCCAGCAGCTTGATCGGTCCCCGGGTCTATGAGCAGTTCTTC. Amino acid sequence: CASSLIGPRVYEQFF.

This chain uses TRBV20-1 with TRBJ2-2, with 11 bases that match TRBD1. This CDR3 has 16 amino acids. Losses at the gene ends were 2 bases for V and 4 bases for J; bases not matched to a gene: 6. Per germline, CDR1 DFQATT and CDR2 SNEGSKA (reference sequence). CDR3 nucleotides: TGCAGTGCTAGAAGGACAGGGGGCATGGGCACCGGGGAGCTGTTTTTT. Its translation is CSARRTGGMGTGELFF.

The chain uses TRBV5-1 and TRBJ2-2, with TRBD1 matching over 11 bases. The CDR3 totals 16 residues. From germline, CDR1 is SGHRS and CDR2 YFSETQ. V shed 4 bases and J 3 bases; nucleotides not matched to a gene: 5. The CDR3 loop reads CASSKDRGLDTGELFF. CDR3 DNA sequence: TGCGCCAGCAGCAAGGACAGGGGGCTTGACACCGGGGAGCTGTTTTTT.

This clonotype was found many times. This rearrangement joins TRBV19 to TRBJ1-5, with unresolved D. This CDR3 is built from 14 residues. V lost 3 bases and J lost 7, with 13 bases in between. CDR1 is LNHDA and CDR2 is SQIVND in the germline V gene (reference sequence). CDR3 nucleotide sequence: TGTGCCAGTAGTATGAGGGAAGGGAACCAGCCCCAGCATTTT. The encoded protein is CASSMREGNQPQHF. Using reference TRBV19 and TRBJ1-5 for the parts outside the CDR3, the full variable domain is DGGITQSPKYLFRKEGQNVTLSCEQNLNHDAMYWYRQDPGQGLRLIYYSQIVNDFQKGDIAEGYSVSREKKESFPLTVTSAQKNPTAFYLCASSMREGNQPQHFGDGTRLSIL.

Comment on this clonotype: A read error may explain this, as a much larger clone is one base away. The chain uses TRBV25-1 and TRBJ2-1, with TRBD1 matching 8 bases. Germline CDR1 is MGHDK and CDR2 is SYGVNS. This CDR3 comprises 17 residues. Trimming took 5 bases from V and 7 from J; bases not matched to a gene: 16. The CDR3 DNA is TGTGCCAGCAGTAAAAACAGGGGGGATACAGTGATTAATGAGCAGTTCTTC. Protein sequence: CASSKNRGDTVINEQFF.

This clonotype has at least ten counts. The chain employs TRBV5-1 and TRBJ2-2; D is perhaps TRBD1 (5 bases). The CDR3 runs 13 residues. Trimming removed 1 base at V and 5 bases at J, with 6 bases between. CDR1 is SGHRS, CDR2 YFSETQ, per germline. In DNA, the CDR3 is TGCGCCAGCAGCTTGAGGACAACCGGGGAGCTGTTTTTT. It codes for CASSLRTTGELFF.

This clonotype was counted only a few times. The V and J genes are TRBV6-5 and TRBJ2-1; D is possibly TRBD2 (6 bases). CDR3 length: 13 amino acids. Per germline, CDR1 MNHEY and CDR2 SVGAGI. V was clipped by 2 bases and J by 5 bases, with 7 bases between them. The CDR3 loop reads CASSYGTHNEQFF. The CDR3 DNA follows: TGTGCCAGCAGTTACGGGACTCACAATGAGCAGTTCTTC.

There are many counts of this clonotype. The chain links TRBV4-3 to TRBJ2-1; no clear D. V was cut by 0 bases and J by 6 bases, with 15 bases left in between. Germline V gene sequence: CDR1 LGHNA, CDR2 YSLEER. This CDR3 is 16 amino acids long. CDR3 loop: CASSQEESSAANEQFF. For the CDR3, the DNA is TGCGCCAGCAGCCAAGAAGAAAGCTCTGCAGCCAATGAGCAGTTCTTC.

This clonotype was picked up a small number of times. Germline is not matched at one junction end, which may reflect a read error. The chain couples TRBV11-2 to TRBJ2-7; TRBD2 matches 9 bases. CDR3 length: 14 amino acids. Germline loops: CDR1 SGHAT, CDR2 FQNNGV. The CDR3 spells CASRLGGRGYEQYF. CDR3 DNA sequence: TGTGCCAGCAGGTTAGGCGGGAGGGGGTACGAGCAGTACTTC.

This clonotype was recorded a few times. This chain links TRBV4-1 with TRBJ2-5, with D possibly TRBD2 on 5 matching bases. The CDR3 length is 14 residues. Trimming took off 2 bases at V and 2 bases at J, with 9 bases between the two ends. CDR1 and CDR2 from the germline V gene are MGHRA and YSYEKL. CDR3 amino acids: CASSQLRLQETQYF. Written as DNA, the CDR3 is TGCGCCAGCAGCCAACTTCGACTACAAGAGACCCAGTACTTC.

This clonotype showed up many times. The rearrangement uses TRBV18 and TRBJ2-7; unclear D gene. This CDR3 region has 11 residues. CDR1 KGHSH and CDR2 LQKENI come from the germline V gene. Trimming removed 3 bases at V and 4 bases at J, with 4 bases between. Here the CDR3 reads CASSPGYEQYF. The CDR3, as DNA: TGTGCCAGCTCACCCGGGTACGAGCAGTACTTC.

The V and J genes are TRBV28 and TRBJ1-2; D not resolved. CDR3 length: 14 residues. Germline CDR1 reads MDHEN; CDR2 reads SYDVKM. Deletions cut 5 bases from V and 5 bases from J, with 15 bases between. CDR3 amino acids: CASSPYGPAYGYTF. For the CDR3, the DNA is TGTGCCAGCAGTCCCTACGGGCCGGCGTATGGCTACACCTTC.

There are many counts of this clonotype. V usage is TRBV7-2 and J usage is TRBJ2-5; possible D gene TRBD2, 5 bases. Trimming cost V 4 bases and J 3 bases, with 18 bases left between them. The CDR3 sequence is 16 residues long. Germline-derived CDR1 and CDR2 are SGHTA and FQGNSA. The DNA for the CDR3 is TGTGCCAGCAGCTCCAAAACCGGGAAGAAAAAAGAGACCCAGTACTTC. It codes for CASSSKTGKKKETQYF.

This clonotype turned up a few times. The rearrangement uses TRBV4-3 and TRBJ1-1; unclear D gene. This CDR3 contains 14 residues. Germline loops: CDR1 LGHNA, CDR2 YSLEER. The germline V and J ends were trimmed by 0 bases and 7 bases, with 12 bases remaining between them. CDR3 region: CASSQDHRRYEAFF. The CDR3 nucleotides read TGCGCCAGCAGCCAAGATCACCGGCGGTATGAAGCTTTCTTT.

This clonotype occurred many times. The J gene is TRBJ1-1, the V gene TRBV9; a weak D match, TRBD1 (5 bases). Trimming left V 3 bases short and J 0 bases short, with 12 bases between. Germline V lookup: CDR1 SGDLS, CDR2 YYNGEE. The length of the CDR3 is 15 residues. The CDR3 loop reads CASSGWQGVNTEAFF. The CDR3 nucleotides read TGTGCCAGCAGCGGTTGGCAGGGAGTGAACACTGAAGCTTTCTTT.

J is TRBJ2-4 and V is TRBV3-1; D is uncertain. V dropped 1 base and J dropped 0 bases, with 10 bases sitting between them. Germline values: CDR1 LGHDT, CDR2 YNNKEL (reference sequence). CDR3 length: 16 amino acids. The CDR3 protein is CASSQVPGLAKNIQYF. The CDR3 DNA reads as TGTGCCAGCAGCCAAGTACCGGGCTTAGCCAAAAACATTCAGTACTTC.

The rearrangement uses TRBV12-5 and TRBJ2-3; 7 bases align to TRBD1. The CDR3 has 16 residues. Germline CDR1 is LGHNT and CDR2 is FRNRAP. V shed 5 bases, J shed 4 bases, and the junction held 12 bases outside the gene matches. For the CDR3, the DNA is TGTGCTAGTGGTCCAACAGGGGAAGGGGTCCCAGATACGCAGTATTTT. It encodes CASGPTGEGVPDTQYF.

The sample holds a few counts of this clonotype. The chain employs TRBV18 and TRBJ1-2; 8 bases align to TRBD1. V dropped 3 bases and J dropped 4; count of bases not matched to a gene: 4. Germline V lookup: CDR1 KGHSH, CDR2 LQKENI. This CDR3 is 14 amino acids long. CDR3 sequence reads: CASSPSQGAYGYTF. As DNA, the CDR3 is TGTGCCAGCTCACCCTCCCAGGGGGCCTATGGCTACACCTTC.

This clonotype was counted between two and nine times. This chain uses TRBV7-3 with TRBJ2-1; 8 bases align to TRBD1. The CDR3 contains 14 residues. CDR1 is SGHTA and CDR2 is FQGTGA in the germline V gene. Trimming took 5 bases from V and 8 from J; bases not matched to a gene: 8. The CDR3 nucleotides are TGTGCCAGCAGCCCCCATAACAGGGGGGATGAGCAGTTCTTC. Its protein product is CASSPHNRGDEQFF.